Presented here are 4 T cell receptor beta chains from one specimen sequenced in a study of Graves' ophthalmopathy and Graves' hyperthyroidism. Amplified material comprised TCR beta CDR3 regions derived from RNA transcripts. RT-PCR in the first round used HTBI primers; a second-round multiplex PCR followed. TCRdb reprocessed the multiplex PCR reads with MiXCR, giving one entry per CDR3 protein. The sample has 300,000 to 500,000 distinct CDR3 sequences, over 15% seen once. The sample comprised peripheral blood. The receptors shown here come from a woman younger than 35 with stable Graves' hyperthyroidism.

This clonotype was counted at least ten times. Because the CDR3 is missing its conserved closing phenylalanine or tryptophan, this is likely a read error. V and J are TRBV12-3 or TRBV12-4 and TRBJ1-2; D may be TRBD1 (6 bases). Trimming removed 3 bases at V and 8 bases at J, with 16 bases between. The CDR3 consists of 14 residues. The CDR3, as DNA: TGTGCCAGCAGTTTTGAGGGACACGTCCGCGGCTACACCGTC. Its protein is CASSFEGHVRGYTV.

This clonotype occurred many times. The chain recombines TRBV27 with TRBJ1-2; a possible D gene is TRBD1 (5 bases). The germline CDR1 and CDR2 sequences are MNHEY and SMNVEV (reference sequence). The CDR3 contains 15 residues. V gave up 4 bases and J gave up 4 bases, with 16 bases separating them. The CDR3 loop is CASSSPSRAPYGYTF. The CDR3 DNA sequence: TGTGCCAGCAGTTCGCCCTCCAGGGCACCCTATGGCTACACCTTC.

This clonotype was seen ten or more times. The gene calls are TRBV6-5 and TRBJ1-2; no clear D. The CDR3 spans 13 residues. V was clipped by 0 bases and J by 4 bases, with 6 bases between them. CDR1 and CDR2 (germline): MNHEY, SVGAGI. DNA for the CDR3: TGTGCCAGCAGTTACTCGTTAAGCTATGGCTACACCTTC. Translated, it gives CASSYSLSYGYTF.

This clonotype was counted a few times. The chain carries TRBV6-1 and TRBJ2-4; D remains ambiguous. This CDR3 comprises 15 residues. V lost 5 bases, J lost 6 bases, and 17 bases lay in between. Germline V gives CDR1 MNHNS, CDR2 SASEGT. CDR3 protein: CASSQSLGALNIQYF. The CDR3 DNA follows: TGTGCCAGCAGTCAATCCCTTGGAGCGCTAAACATTCAGTACTTC.